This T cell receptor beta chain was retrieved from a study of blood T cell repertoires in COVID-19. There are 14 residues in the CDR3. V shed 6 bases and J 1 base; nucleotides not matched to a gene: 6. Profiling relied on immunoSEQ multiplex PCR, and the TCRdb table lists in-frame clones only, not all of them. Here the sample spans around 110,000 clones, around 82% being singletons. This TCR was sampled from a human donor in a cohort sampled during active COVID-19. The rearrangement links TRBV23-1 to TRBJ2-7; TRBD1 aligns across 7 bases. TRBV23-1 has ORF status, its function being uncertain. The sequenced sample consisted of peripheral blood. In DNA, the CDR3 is TGCGCCAGCAGGACACCGGGACAGTCCTACGAGCAGTACGTC. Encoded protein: CASRTPGQSYEQYV.